These T cell receptor beta chains were read from a single sample in a study of cytomegalovirus exposure and HLA in healthy donors. Sequenced by immunoSEQ multiplex PCR; TCRdb stores in-frame clones only, minus some. The sample yields approximately 100,000 clones, less than 70% seen once. The sequenced sample consisted of PBMCs. The receptors come from a woman aged 70-85 years in good health and CMV-seropositive. CDR3s include the opening cysteine and the closing phenylalanine or tryptophan. The D gene is left open where the match is weak. Clone size appears in some rows only: once, few, many, or a class for an expanded clone.

V gene	D gene	J gene	clone size	CDR3 protein	CDR3 DNA
TRBV19	TRBD1	TRBJ1-2	.	CASSLAGTAYGYTF	TGTGCCAGTAGTCTGGCCGGGACAGCCTATGGCTACACCTTC
TRBV5-6	.	TRBJ1-2	.	CASSFSETDYGYTF	TGTGCCAGCAGCTTTTCTGAGACTGACTATGGCTACACCTTC
TRBV5-6	.	TRBJ1-1	.	CASSFFGPNLNTEAFF	TGTGCCAGCAGCTTCTTTGGCCCGAACCTGAACACTGAAGCTTTCTTT
TRBV7-2	.	TRBJ1-1	.	CASSLEGGRNTEAFF	TGTGCCAGCAGCTTAGAGGGAGGGAGAAATACTGAAGCTTTCTTT
TRBV6-5	.	TRBJ1-6	.	CASSYSKQGGWSPLHF	TGTGCCAGCAGTTACTCGAAACAGGGTGGATGGTCACCCCTCCACTTT
TRBV3-1/TRBV3-2	.	TRBJ2-2	.	CARRGELFF	TGTGCCAGGAGGGGGGAGCTGTTTTTT
TRBV30	TRBD1	TRBJ2-7	few	CAWSVLRTGSLYEQYF	TGTGCCTGGAGTGTACTAAGGACAGGGAGCTTATACGAGCAGTACTTC
TRBV9	TRBD1	TRBJ2-1	.	CASSVAGTGNREQFF	TGTGCCAGCAGCGTGGCCGGGACAGGGAATAGGGAGCAGTTCTTC
TRBV4-1	.	TRBJ1-1	many	CASSHSRTGLLVNTEAFF	TGCGCCAGCAGCCATTCCCGAACAGGGCTCCTTGTCAACACTGAAGCTTTCTTT
TRBV4-3	TRBD1	TRBJ1-1	once	CASSREGQASGEAFF	TGCGCCAGCAGCCGAGAGGGACAGGCTTCTGGCGAAGCTTTCTTT
TRBV6-5	TRBD2	TRBJ2-7	few	CASSPGGAGFYEQYF	TGTGCCAGCAGCCCCGGGGGGGCAGGGTTCTACGAGCAGTACTTC
TRBV19	.	TRBJ2-5	.	CASSLPLQETQYF	TGTGCCAGTAGTTTGCCCCTACAAGAGACCCAGTACTTC
TRBV6-6	TRBD1	TRBJ1-5	many	CASSYYGTGEDQPQHF	TGTGCCAGCAGTTACTATGGGACAGGGGAGGATCAGCCCCAGCATTTT
TRBV19	.	TRBJ1-5	once	CASSIAGNQPQHF	TGTGCCAGTAGTATTGCCGGGAATCAGCCCCAGCATTTT
TRBV19	.	TRBJ1-4	.	CASSSGGEKLFF	TGTGCCAGTAGCTCGGGAGGGGAAAAACTGTTTTTT
TRBV30	.	TRBJ1-1	.	CAWSRGTEAFF	TGTGCCTGGTCGCGGGGGACTGAAGCTTTCTTT
TRBV27	.	TRBJ1-6	.	CASSWGWPSGSPLHF	TGTGCCAGCAGCTGGGGTTGGCCCAGCGGTTCACCCCTCCACTTT
TRBV7-9	.	TRBJ1-2	.	CASSPLGLGGYGYTF	TGTGCCAGCAGCCCCCTAGGACTCGGGGGCTATGGCTACACCTTC
TRBV6-4	.	TRBJ1-1	few	CASSDRFLALNTEAFF	TGTGCCAGCAGTGATAGGTTCCTAGCCTTGAACACTGAAGCTTTCTTT
TRBV6-4	TRBD2	TRBJ2-7	.	CASRNRLGLPLDEQYF	TGTGCCAGCAGGAACCGATTGGGACTACCTTTGGACGAGCAGTACTTC
TRBV7-8	.	TRBJ1-1	.	CASSPVGGVNTEAFF	TGTGCCAGCAGCCCAGTAGGGGGGGTCAACACTGAAGCTTTCTTT
TRBV19	.	TRBJ1-2	.	CASSPRVKGVDTF	TGTGCCTCAAGCCCGCGGGTTAAAGGAGTAGACACCTTC
TRBV10-3	.	TRBJ2-3	.	CAIRSPDTQYF	TGTGCCATCAGGAGCCCAGATACGCAGTATTTT
TRBV5-1	.	TRBJ2-7	once	CASSFSGLSANEQYF	TGCGCCAGCAGCTTTTCGGGACTTTCGGCGAACGAGCAGTACTTC
TRBV7-9	TRBD1	TRBJ1-2	.	CASSGTGSSNYGYTF	TGTGCCAGCAGTGGGACAGGGAGCTCTAACTATGGCTACACCTTC
TRBV7-9	TRBD1	TRBJ2-2	medium-sized	CASSRDSNTGELFF	TGTGCCAGCAGCCGGGACAGTAACACCGGGGAGCTGTTTTTT
TRBV6-1	.	TRBJ1-4	few	CASSSGSTNEKLFF	TGTGCCAGCAGTTCAGGTTCAACTAATGAAAAACTGTTTTTT
TRBV25-1	.	TRBJ2-5	.	CASSEGGRETQYF	TGTGCCAGCAGTGAGGGAGGAAGAGAGACCCAGTACTTC
TRBV25-1	.	TRBJ1-1	.	CASSEFGGRGTEAFF	TGTGCCAGCAGTGAATTTGGGGGGAGGGGCACTGAAGCTTTCTTT
TRBV2	.	TRBJ1-4	.	CASSVVAGNEKLFF	TGTGCCAGCAGTGTTGTGGCGGGAAATGAAAAACTGTTTTTT
TRBV7-2	.	TRBJ1-1	.	CASSLEAAGSAFF	TGTGCCAGCAGCTTAGAGGCGGCCGGCTCGGCTTTCTTT
TRBV6-5	.	TRBJ2-1	few	CASSYSPTDNYNEQFF	TGTGCCAGCAGTTACTCACCGACAGACAACTACAATGAGCAGTTCTTC
TRBV19	.	TRBJ1-2	few	CASSQGRDWRYTF	TGTGCCAGTAGCCAAGGGAGGGATTGGCGCTACACCTTC
TRBV5-1	.	TRBJ1-2	.	CASSLRQDTDYGYTF	TGCGCCAGCAGCCTGCGACAGGACACCGACTATGGCTACACCTTC